Shown below are 27 T cell receptor beta chains from a single sample sequenced in a study of cytomegalovirus exposure and HLA in healthy donors. With 60 Vbeta and 13 Jbeta primers, the PCR was carried out. Here immunoSEQ multiplex PCR was the method, and the copy in TCRdb shows in-frame clones only, minus some. Among more than 130,000 clones listed, around 80% were seen once. The sample consisted of PBMCs. The receptors come from a man aged 25 to 40 in good health and CMV-seronegative.

The V call is TRBV14, the J call TRBJ2-7, with 7 bases matching TRBD1. Germline V lookup: CDR1 SGHDN, CDR2 FVKESK. V was clipped by 6 bases and J by 4 bases; unmatched bases: 3. The CDR3 extends over 12 amino acids. DNA for the CDR3: TGTGCCAGCAGTCCACAGGGGTACGAGCAGTACTTC. It encodes CASSPQGYEQYF.

A few counts support this clone. The chain carries TRBV6-5 and TRBJ1-1; TRBD1 agrees at 9 bases. Germline assignment: CDR1 MNHEY and CDR2 SVGAGI. The CDR3 is made up of 13 amino acids. After removal of 8 bases from V and 1 base from J, the junction contained 2 bases not matched to a gene. The CDR3 is CASQQGANTEAFF. Written as DNA, the CDR3 is TGTGCCAGCCAACAGGGGGCGAACACTGAAGCTTTCTTT.

This clone was seen just once. V usage is TRBV6-5 and J usage is TRBJ1-5, with 9 bases fitting TRBD1. Germline V gene lookup returns CDR1 MNHEY and CDR2 SVGAGI. The V segment lost 6 bases and the J segment 5 bases; nucleotides outside the gene matches: 5. The CDR3 runs to 14 residues. CDR3 sequence reads: CASSPGTGHQPQHF. As DNA, the CDR3 is TGTGCCAGCAGCCCCGGGACAGGGCATCAGCCCCAGCATTTT.

The chain links TRBV18 to TRBJ1-2, with D tentatively TRBD1 (6 bases). The V end was cut by 3 bases, the J end by 2 bases, with 13 bases between. Germline V gene lookup returns CDR1 KGHSH and CDR2 LQKENI. The CDR3 is 15 residues long. The CDR3 region is CASSPNRDTNYGYTF. Written as DNA, the CDR3 is TGTGCCAGCTCACCTAACCGGGACACCAACTATGGCTACACCTTC.

The genes are TRBV6-5 and TRBJ2-7, with a tentative D call TRBD1 (6 bases). This CDR3 has 14 amino acids. V was clipped by 2 bases and J by 2 bases, with 10 bases between them. Germline CDR1 is MNHEY and CDR2 is SVGAGI. The CDR3 region is CASSYGQGTYEQYF. The CDR3 DNA sequence: TGTGCCAGCAGTTACGGGCAGGGGACCTACGAGCAGTACTTC.

For the CDR3, the DNA is TGTGCCAGCAGTGAAAGACGACAGGGGCCAACTAATGAAAAACTGTTTTTT. Its translation: CASSERRQGPTNEKLFF. The chain is built from TRBV2 and TRBJ1-4; 8 bases agree with TRBD1. J gave up 0 bases and V 2 bases, and 5 bases lay outside the gene matches. Germline CDR1 is SNHLY and CDR2 is FYNNEI. CDR3 length equals 17 residues. Full variable domain (remainder filled in from reference TRBV2 and TRBJ1-4): EPEVTQTPSHQVTQMGQEVILRCVPISNHLYFYWYRQILGQKVEFLVSFYNNEISEKSEIFDDQFSVERPDGSNFTLKIRSTKLEDSAMYFCASSERRQGPTNEKLFFGSGTQLSVL.

This rearrangement joins TRBV7-9 to TRBJ2-7; maybe TRBD1 (6 bases). Trimming removed 5 bases from V and 4 bases from J, with 21 bases in between. The CDR3 totals 16 residues. Germline CDR1 is SEHNR and CDR2 is FQNEAQ (reference sequence). CDR3 amino acids: CASSRQGLGMEYEQYF. The CDR3 region has the DNA TGTGCCAGCAGCCGCCAGGGGCTCGGGATGGAGTACGAGCAGTACTTC.

This chain links TRBV19 with TRBJ1-2; possibly TRBD1 for D (6 bases). The V gene lost 7 bases and the J gene lost 4 bases, with 16 bases spanning the gap. This CDR3 is built from 14 residues. In germline, CDR1 is LNHDA, CDR2 SQIVND (reference sequence). The CDR3 coding sequence is TGTGCCAGTATATCGGGGGGCATCGGCTATGGCTACACCTTC. This codes for CASISGGIGYGYTF.

The chain has TRBV6-1 and TRBJ1-4; maybe TRBD1 (6 bases). The ends were cut back, 0 bases at V and 2 bases at J, with 10 bases in the middle. Germline CDR1 and CDR2: MNHNS and SASEGT. The CDR3 runs 16 residues. The CDR3 sequence: CASSEARGATNEKLFF. In nucleotides, the CDR3 is TGTGCCAGCAGTGAAGCGCGGGGGGCTACTAATGAAAAACTGTTTTTT.

This chain uses TRBV2 with TRBJ2-1; D is uncertain. V was shortened by 6 bases and J by 4 bases, with 7 bases between the two germline ends. Per the germline V gene, CDR1 is SNHLY and CDR2 is FYNNEI. CDR3 length: 12 residues. CDR3 sequence reads: CASSAGYNEQFF. In nucleotides, the CDR3 is TGTGCCAGCAGCGCAGGTTACAATGAGCAGTTCTTC.

V is TRBV5-1 and J is TRBJ2-5, with TRBD1 matching over 10 bases. The CDR3 runs 17 residues. Trimming at V came to 0 bases and at J to 3 bases, leaving 8 bases not matched to a gene. Germline CDR1 and CDR2: SGHRS and YFSETQ. The CDR3 is CASSLGQGAPGKETQYF. CDR3 coding DNA: TGCGCCAGCAGCTTGGGACAGGGGGCGCCGGGAAAAGAGACCCAGTACTTC.

CDR3 sequence reads: CASSRPSGKNTEAFF. The CDR3 DNA sequence: TGTGCCAGCAGCCGCCCGTCAGGCAAGAACACTGAAGCTTTCTTT. The chain joins TRBV5-5 to TRBJ1-1; no firm D call. From germline, CDR1 is SGHKS and CDR2 YYEKEE (reference sequence). V dropped 4 bases and J dropped 1 base, with 14 bases sitting between them. This CDR3 is 15 amino acids long.

The chain links TRBV5-1 to TRBJ2-3; no reliable D call. Germline V gene sequence: CDR1 SGHRS, CDR2 YFSETQ. Between the trimmed V and J ends, which lost 4 bases and 0 bases, there was a span of 9 bases. The CDR3 has 14 amino acids. For the CDR3, the DNA is TGCGCCAGCAGCGAGTCTATAAGCACAGATACGCAGTATTTT. This translates into CASSESISTDTQYF.

V usage is TRBV5-8 and J usage is TRBJ2-1; tentatively, D is TRBD1 (5 bases). This CDR3 comprises 12 residues. Trimming removed 5 bases from V and 10 bases from J, with 13 bases in between. From germline, CDR1 is SGHTS and CDR2 YDEGEE. This CDR3 reads CASSLWTFEQFF. The CDR3 region has the DNA TGTGCCAGCAGTTTATGGACATTCGAGCAGTTCTTC.

The chain combines TRBV29-1 with TRBJ2-1; D may be TRBD1 (6 bases). CDR3 length: 11 amino acids. The V gene's germline CDR1 is SQVTM and CDR2 ANQGSEA. The CDR3 DNA sequence: TGCGGGACACTAGTTTCGATTGAGCAGTTCTTC. Translation: CGTLVSIEQFF.

The rearrangement joins TRBV19 to TRBJ2-1; TRBD1 is a possible D gene (6 bases). There are 15 residues in the CDR3. Trimming pared 6 bases from V and 8 bases from J, leaving 20 bases between. The germline gives CDR1 LNHDA, CDR2 SQIVND (reference sequence). The CDR3 nucleotides are TGTGCCAGTAGCGTATCCCTACAACAGGGAGATGAGCAGTTCTTC. Residues: CASSVSLQQGDEQFF. Based on the CDR3 plus reference TRBV19 and TRBJ2-1, the full variable domain is DGGITQSPKYLFRKEGQNVTLSCEQNLNHDAMYWYRQDPGQGLRLIYYSQIVNDFQKGDIAEGYSVSREKKESFPLTVTSAQKNPTAFYLCASSVSLQQGDEQFFGPGTRLTVL.

The J gene is TRBJ1-1, the V gene TRBV5-1; TRBD1 aligns across 8 bases. From germline, CDR1 is SGHRS and CDR2 YFSETQ. V gave up 0 bases and J gave up 6 bases; unmatched junction bases: 13. The CDR3 is made up of 17 amino acids. The CDR3 loop reads CASSLASWDRPFPEAFF. In DNA, the CDR3 is TGCGCCAGCAGCTTGGCTTCATGGGACAGGCCCTTTCCTGAAGCTTTCTTT.

V is TRBV5-1 and J is TRBJ2-3; no clear D gene. Trimming stripped 0 bases from V and 0 bases from J, with 8 bases between. The V gene's germline CDR1 is SGHRS and CDR2 YFSETQ. There are 15 residues in the CDR3. The CDR3 nucleotides are TGCGCCAGCAGCTTGGTGAGTTGGAGCACAGATACGCAGTATTTT. Translated, it gives CASSLVSWSTDTQYF.

The V and J genes are TRBV7-2 and TRBJ2-1, with TRBD2 matching over 10 bases. The CDR3 runs to 16 residues. The V segment lost 2 bases and the J segment 1 base; nucleotides outside the gene matches: 2. Germline V CDR1 and CDR2: SGHTA, FQGNSA. CDR3 region: CASSLSAGGSYNEQFF. CDR3 DNA sequence: TGTGCCAGCAGCTTATCAGCGGGGGGGTCCTACAATGAGCAGTTCTTC.

V and J are TRBV4-1 and TRBJ1-5; 7 bases are shared with TRBD1. The CDR3 loop spans 16 amino acids. The junction had 6 bases not matched to a gene; V was cut back by 1 base and J by 3 bases. The V gene's germline CDR1 is MGHRA and CDR2 YSYEKL. The CDR3 loop reads CASSQAYRGPNQPQHF. CDR3 in DNA: TGCGCCAGCAGCCAAGCCTACAGGGGCCCCAATCAGCCCCAGCATTTT.

Comment on this clone: One junction end disagrees with the germline gene, perhaps due to a read error. V usage is TRBV4-1 and J usage is TRBJ1-6, with D possibly matching TRBD1 (6 bases). Germline lookup yields CDR1 MGHRA and CDR2 YSYEKL. This CDR3 contains 16 residues. The chain's CDR3 is CASSQDGARGGSPLNF. For the CDR3, the DNA is TGCGCCAGCAGCCAAGATGGGGCCAGGGGCGGTTCACCCCTCAACTTT.

This chain connects TRBV2 to TRBJ1-5, with a tentative D call TRBD1 (6 bases). Trimming removed 6 bases from V and 7 bases from J, with 16 bases in between. CDR3 length: 14 amino acids. Germline loops: CDR1 SNHLY, CDR2 FYNNEI. The CDR3 spells CASSPPGAGQPQHF. DNA for the CDR3: TGTGCCAGCAGCCCCCCAGGGGCAGGACAGCCCCAGCATTTT.

The chain uses TRBV5-4 and TRBJ2-5; the match to TRBD1 covers 9 bases. V was pared by 1 base and J by 5 bases, with 9 bases of the junction left unmatched. The CDR3 loop spans 16 amino acids. CDR1 is SGHNT and CDR2 is YYREEE in the germline V gene (reference sequence). As DNA, the CDR3 is TGTGCCAGCAGCTTGACGGGACAGGGTGCGGGTGAGACCCAGTACTTC. Its translation: CASSLTGQGAGETQYF.

The V call is TRBV6-6, the J call TRBJ1-4; 8 bases fit TRBD1. CDR3 length: 14 residues. V dropped 9 bases and J dropped 4; count of bases not matched to a gene: 7. Germline V gives CDR1 MNHNY, CDR2 SVGAGI (reference sequence). This CDR3 is CASAGGGNNEKLFF. In DNA form, the CDR3 reads TGTGCCAGTGCAGGGGGCGGTAATAATGAAAAACTGTTTTTT.

The chain recombines TRBV6-5 with TRBJ2-7; a weak D match, TRBD2 (5 bases). Per the germline V gene, CDR1 is MNHEY and CDR2 is SVGAGI. There are 15 residues in the CDR3. The V gene lost 0 bases and the J gene lost 2 bases, with 11 bases spanning the gap. DNA for the CDR3: TGTGCCAGCAGTTACTCTTTGGCGGGCCCCTACGAGCAGTACTTC. It specifies CASSYSLAGPYEQYF.

The chain links TRBV6-1 to TRBJ1-5; D is unclear. Trimming shortened V by 2 bases and J by 3 bases, and 11 bases separated the two germline ends. CDR3 length: 15 residues. Germline V gene lookup returns CDR1 MNHNS and CDR2 SASEGT. The DNA for the CDR3 is TGTGCCAGCAGTGAAACAAACCTTTTCAATCAGCCCCAGCATTTT. This gives the protein CASSETNLFNQPQHF.

This clone was found once. One end of the junction is discordant with germline, which a read error may explain. The rearrangement joins TRBV6-5 to TRBJ1-5; 10 positions match TRBD1. CDR1 is MNHEY, CDR2 SVGAGI, per germline. The CDR3 spans 15 residues. The CDR3 protein is CASSMTGGLYQPQNF. The CDR3 DNA sequence: TGTGCCAGCAGCATGACAGGGGGCTTATATCAGCCCCAGAATTTT.